The next 10 T cell receptor beta chains were all read from a single sample in a study of blood T cell repertoires in COVID-19. Clones were sequenced by immunoSEQ multiplex PCR, and TCRdb holds only the in-frame ones, with some missing. The profile shows over 250,000 clones, roughly four fifths of them singletons. Material: PBMCs or T cells enriched from blood (not recorded which). The receptors shown here come from a man aged 25-40 years with acute COVID-19.

V gene TRBV6-2 or TRBV6-3 combines with J gene TRBJ1-5; maybe TRBD1 (5 bases). V was pared by 2 bases and J by 0 bases, with 14 bases between. This CDR3 has 17 amino acids. CDR1 and CDR2 from the germline V gene are MNHEY and SVGEGT. The chain's CDR3 is CASSYMSGMGSNQPQHF. CDR3 coding DNA: TGTGCCAGCAGTTACATGTCAGGGATGGGTAGCAATCAGCCCCAGCATTTT.

The rearrangement joins TRBV7-9 to TRBJ2-7, with 8 bases identical to TRBD2. CDR3 length: 16 amino acids. Trimming at V came to 4 bases and at J to 3 bases, leaving 11 bases not matched to a gene. CDR1 is SEHNR and CDR2 is FQNEAQ in the germline V gene (reference sequence). The CDR3 region is CASSSSTAGGNYEQYV. Here the CDR3 DNA reads TGTGCCAGCAGCTCGTCTACGGCGGGAGGAAACTACGAGCAGTACGTC.

The chain links TRBV6-2 or TRBV6-3 to TRBJ2-1; 7 positions match TRBD1. V trimming: 4 bases; J trimming: 8 bases; junction bases outside the gene matches: 8. This CDR3 has 14 residues. In germline, CDR1 is MNHEY, CDR2 SVGEGT. CDR3 bases: TGTGCCAGCAGTTCCCAGGGGGTGCTCGATGAGCAGTTCTTC. This sequence encodes CASSSQGVLDEQFF.

V and J are TRBV28 and TRBJ1-2; D is perhaps TRBD1 (5 bases). Germline CDR1 and CDR2: MDHEN and SYDVKM. Trimming removed 2 bases from V and 7 bases from J, with 8 bases in between. The CDR3 is 12 amino acids. The CDR3 nucleotides are TGTGCCAGCAGTTTACGGGGGTTTGGCTACACCTTC. Protein: CASSLRGFGYTF.

This clone was observed a few times. V gene TRBV6-1 combines with J gene TRBJ1-1; no clear D gene. Trimming cost V 3 bases and J 5 bases, with 10 bases left between them. Germline CDR1 and CDR2: MNHNS and SASEGT. There are 13 residues in the CDR3. The CDR3 bases are TGTGCCAGCAGTGAGTACGGTCGGACTGAAGCTTTCTTT. It yields the protein CASSEYGRTEAFF.

V usage is TRBV10-3 and J usage is TRBJ1-2, with D maybe TRBD1 (5 bases). V lost 2 bases and J lost 0, with 10 bases in between. The CDR3 length is 15 residues. Per the germline V gene, CDR1 is ENHRY and CDR2 is SYGVKD. CDR3 region: CAISERGTANYGYTF. The CDR3 DNA follows: TGTGCCATCAGTGAGCGGGGGACCGCTAACTATGGCTACACCTTC.

The J gene is TRBJ1-2, the V gene TRBV19; D ambiguous. Trimming removed 5 bases at V and 0 bases at J, with 7 bases between. Germline loops: CDR1 LNHDA, CDR2 SQIVND (reference sequence). This CDR3 is 13 amino acids long. CDR3 protein: CASSHRANYGYTF. CDR3 sequence (DNA): TGTGCCAGTAGTCACAGAGCTAACTATGGCTACACCTTC.

V and J are TRBV7-9 and TRBJ2-1, with D perhaps TRBD2 (5 bases). The CDR3 contains 13 residues. Germline values: CDR1 SEHNR, CDR2 FQNEAQ (reference sequence). Trimming took 2 bases from V and 8 from J, leaving 10 bases between them. The CDR3 sequence is CASSLSQRDEQFF. Written as DNA, the CDR3 is TGTGCCAGCAGCTTATCCCAGAGGGATGAGCAGTTCTTC.

V usage is TRBV28 and J usage is TRBJ1-1, with TRBD1 as a possible D gene (6 bases). V was pared by 6 bases and J by 4 bases, with 12 bases between. The CDR3 is made up of 13 amino acids. The germline V gene has CDR1 MDHEN and CDR2 SYDVKM. The DNA for the CDR3 is TGTGCCAGCAGAGTCAGGGGACCCACTGAAGCTTTCTTT. The encoded protein is CASRVRGPTEAFF.

The chain joins TRBV18 to TRBJ1-6; D possibly corresponds to TRBD1 (5 bases). Trimming removed 4 bases from V and 10 bases from J, with 11 bases in between. The CDR3 is 13 residues long. Germline V CDR1 and CDR2: KGHSH, LQKENI. This chain's CDR3 is CASSQSGYSPLHF. As DNA, the CDR3 is TGTGCCAGCTCACAGTCAGGGTACTCACCCCTCCACTTT. The complete variable domain, with remaining parts taken from reference TRBV18 and TRBJ1-6, reads NAGVMQNPRHLVRRRGQEARLRCSPMKGHSHVYWYRQLPEEGLKFMVYLQKENIIDESGMPKERFSAEFPKEGPSILRIQQVVRGDSAAYFCASSQSGYSPLHFGNGTRLTVT.